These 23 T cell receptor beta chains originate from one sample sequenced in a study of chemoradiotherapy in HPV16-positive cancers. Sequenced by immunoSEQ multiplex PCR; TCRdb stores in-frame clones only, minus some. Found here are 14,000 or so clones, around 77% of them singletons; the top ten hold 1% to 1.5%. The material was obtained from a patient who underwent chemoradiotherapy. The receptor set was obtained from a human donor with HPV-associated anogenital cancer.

In DNA form, the CDR3 reads TGTGCCTGGAGCTCGTCGGGGGGCGCGGGCAATCAGCCCCAGCATTTT. It yields the protein CAWSSSGGAGNQPQHF. The chain recombines TRBV30 with TRBJ1-5; possible D gene TRBD1, 6 bases. From germline, CDR1 is GTSNPN and CDR2 SVGIG (reference sequence). This CDR3 comprises 16 residues. Trimming took off 3 bases at V and 2 bases at J, with 17 bases between the two ends.

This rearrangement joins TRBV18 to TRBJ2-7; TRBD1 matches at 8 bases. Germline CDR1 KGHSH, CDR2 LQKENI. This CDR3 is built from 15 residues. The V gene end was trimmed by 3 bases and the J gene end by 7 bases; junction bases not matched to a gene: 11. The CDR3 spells CASSPSGQGLLEQYF. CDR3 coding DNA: TGTGCCAGCTCACCTAGTGGACAGGGCCTATTAGAGCAGTACTTC.

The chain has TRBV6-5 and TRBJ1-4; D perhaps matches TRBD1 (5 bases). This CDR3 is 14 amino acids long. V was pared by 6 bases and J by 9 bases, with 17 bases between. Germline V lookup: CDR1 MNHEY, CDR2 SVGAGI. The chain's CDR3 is CASSSAAGFQKLFF. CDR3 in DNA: TGTGCCAGCAGCTCCGCGGCAGGGTTTCAAAAACTGTTTTTT.

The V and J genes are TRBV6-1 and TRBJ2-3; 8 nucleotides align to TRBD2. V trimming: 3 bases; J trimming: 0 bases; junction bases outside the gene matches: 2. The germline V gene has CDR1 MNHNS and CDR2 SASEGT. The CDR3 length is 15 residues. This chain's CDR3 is CASSEIAGSTDTQYF. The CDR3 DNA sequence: TGTGCCAGCAGTGAGATAGCGGGGAGCACAGATACGCAGTATTTT.

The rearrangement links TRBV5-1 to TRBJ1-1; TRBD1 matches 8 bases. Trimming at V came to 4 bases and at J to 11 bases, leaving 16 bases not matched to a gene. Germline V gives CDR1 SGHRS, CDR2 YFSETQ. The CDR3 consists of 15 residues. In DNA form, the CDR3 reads TGCGCCAGCAGCGAGACAGGGGAGGTGGCAGCTAAGGCTTTCTTT. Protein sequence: CASSETGEVAAKAFF.

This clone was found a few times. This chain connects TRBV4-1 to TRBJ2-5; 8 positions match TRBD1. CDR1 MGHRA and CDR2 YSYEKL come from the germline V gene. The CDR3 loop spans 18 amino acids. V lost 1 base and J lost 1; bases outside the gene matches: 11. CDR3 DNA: TGCGCCAGCAGCCAAGTAATTTCAGCGCAGGGGGCCCAAGAGACCCAGTACTTC. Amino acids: CASSQVISAQGAQETQYF.

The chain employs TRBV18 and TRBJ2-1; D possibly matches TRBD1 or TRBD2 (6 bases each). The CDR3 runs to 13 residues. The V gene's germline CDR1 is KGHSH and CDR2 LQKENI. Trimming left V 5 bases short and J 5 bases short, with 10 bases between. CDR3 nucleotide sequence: TGTGCCAGCTCAGGAGGGGGGAACAATGAGCAGTTCTTC. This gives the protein CASSGGGNNEQFF.

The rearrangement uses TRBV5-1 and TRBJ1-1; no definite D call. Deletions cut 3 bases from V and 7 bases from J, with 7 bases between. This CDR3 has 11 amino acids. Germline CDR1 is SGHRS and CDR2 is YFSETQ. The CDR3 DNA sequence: TGCGCCAGCAGCTCTGAGGGTGAAGCTTTCTTT. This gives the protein CASSSEGEAFF.

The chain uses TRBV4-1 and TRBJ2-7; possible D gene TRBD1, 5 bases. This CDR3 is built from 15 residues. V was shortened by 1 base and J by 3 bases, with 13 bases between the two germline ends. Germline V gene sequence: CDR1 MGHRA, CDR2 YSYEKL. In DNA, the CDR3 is TGCGCCAGCAGCCAAGTCGAACAGGTTTACTACGAGCAGTACTTC. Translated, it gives CASSQVEQVYYEQYF.

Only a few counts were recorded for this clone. CDR3 in amino acids: CASSIRDRDEQYF. In DNA form, the CDR3 reads TGTGCCAGTAGTATTCGGGACAGGGACGAGCAGTACTTC. The chain links TRBV19 to TRBJ2-7; 9 bases map to TRBD1. V lost 3 bases to trimming and J lost 5 bases; unmatched junction nucleotides: 2. CDR1 is LNHDA and CDR2 is SQIVND in the germline V gene (reference sequence). The CDR3 totals 13 residues.

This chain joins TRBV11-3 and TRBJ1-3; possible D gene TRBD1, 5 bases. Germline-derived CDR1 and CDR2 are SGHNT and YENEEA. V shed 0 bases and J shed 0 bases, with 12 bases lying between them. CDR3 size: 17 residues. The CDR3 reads CASSLEVGVLSGNTIYF. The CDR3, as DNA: TGTGCCAGCAGCTTAGAGGTGGGGGTCCTCTCTGGAAACACCATATATTTT.

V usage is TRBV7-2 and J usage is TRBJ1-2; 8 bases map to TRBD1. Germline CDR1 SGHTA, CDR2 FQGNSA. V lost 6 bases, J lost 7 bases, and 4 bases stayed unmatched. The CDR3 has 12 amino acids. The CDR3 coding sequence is TGTGCCAGCAGTCGACAGGGGTTTGGCTACACCTTC. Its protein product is CASSRQGFGYTF. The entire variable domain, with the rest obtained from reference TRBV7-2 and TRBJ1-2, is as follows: GAGVSQSPSNKVTEKGKDVELRCDPISGHTALYWYRQSLGQGLEFLIYFQGNSAPDKSGLPSDRFSAERTGGSVSTLTIQRTQQEDSAVYLCASSRQGFGYTFGSGTRLTVV.

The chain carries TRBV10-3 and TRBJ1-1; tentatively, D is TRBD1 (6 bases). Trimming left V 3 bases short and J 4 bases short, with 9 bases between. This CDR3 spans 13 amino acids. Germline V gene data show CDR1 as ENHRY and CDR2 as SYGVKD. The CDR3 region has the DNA TGTGCCATCAGTGACAGGGGAGGCACTGAAGCTTTCTTT. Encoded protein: CAISDRGGTEAFF.

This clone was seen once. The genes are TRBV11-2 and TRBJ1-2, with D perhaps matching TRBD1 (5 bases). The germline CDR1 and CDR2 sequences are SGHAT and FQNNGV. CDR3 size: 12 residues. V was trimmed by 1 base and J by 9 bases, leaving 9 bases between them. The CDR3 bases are TGTGCCAGCAGCTTAGTCAGGGTGCGCTACACCTTC. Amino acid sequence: CASSLVRVRYTF.

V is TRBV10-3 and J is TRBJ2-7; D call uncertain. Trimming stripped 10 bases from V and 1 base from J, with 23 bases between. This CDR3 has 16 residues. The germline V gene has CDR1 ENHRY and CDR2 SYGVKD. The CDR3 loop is CATARIRSLNSYEQYF. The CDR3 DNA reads TGTGCCACCGCACGTATCCGGAGCCTAAATTCCTACGAGCAGTACTTC.

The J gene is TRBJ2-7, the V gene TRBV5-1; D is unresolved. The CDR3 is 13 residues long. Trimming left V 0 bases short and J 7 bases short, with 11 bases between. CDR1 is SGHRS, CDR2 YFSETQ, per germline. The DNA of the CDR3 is TGCGCCAGCAGCTTGGCCTGGACGGGTGAGCAGTACTTC. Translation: CASSLAWTGEQYF.

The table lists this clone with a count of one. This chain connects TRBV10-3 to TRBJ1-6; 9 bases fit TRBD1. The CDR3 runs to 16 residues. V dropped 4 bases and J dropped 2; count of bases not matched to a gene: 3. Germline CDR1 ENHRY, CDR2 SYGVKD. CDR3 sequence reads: CAISATGGAYNSPLHF. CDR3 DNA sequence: TGTGCCATCAGTGCAACAGGGGGCGCCTATAATTCACCCCTCCACTTT.

The CDR3 region is CASSLAQGFSTEAFF. The CDR3 bases are TGTGCCAGCAGCTTAGCACAGGGATTTTCGACTGAAGCTTTCTTT. The chain couples TRBV11-2 to TRBJ1-1; a possible D gene is TRBD1 (6 bases). V was shortened by 1 base and J by 5 bases, with 14 bases between the two germline ends. The germline CDR1 and CDR2 sequences are SGHAT and FQNNGV. The CDR3 has 15 residues. Supplemented by reference TRBV11-2 and TRBJ1-1, the full variable domain reads EAGVAQSPRYKIIEKRQSVAFWCNPISGHATLYWYQQILGQGPKLLIQFQNNGVVDDSQLPKDRFSAERLKGVDSTLKIQPAKLEDSAVYLCASSLAQGFSTEAFFGQGTRLTVV.

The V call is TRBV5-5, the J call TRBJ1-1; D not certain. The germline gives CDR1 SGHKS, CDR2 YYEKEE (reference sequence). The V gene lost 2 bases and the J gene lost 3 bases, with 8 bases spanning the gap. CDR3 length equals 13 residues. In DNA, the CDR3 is TGTGCCAGCAGCTTCCAGGTCCACACTGAAGCTTTCTTT. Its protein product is CASSFQVHTEAFF.

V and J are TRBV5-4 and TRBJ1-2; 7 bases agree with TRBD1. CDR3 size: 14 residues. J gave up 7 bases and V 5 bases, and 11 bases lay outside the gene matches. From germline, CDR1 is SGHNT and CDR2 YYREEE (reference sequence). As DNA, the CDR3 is TGTGCCAGCAGACCGACAGGGAGGTCGTCTGGCTACACCTTC. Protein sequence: CASRPTGRSSGYTF.

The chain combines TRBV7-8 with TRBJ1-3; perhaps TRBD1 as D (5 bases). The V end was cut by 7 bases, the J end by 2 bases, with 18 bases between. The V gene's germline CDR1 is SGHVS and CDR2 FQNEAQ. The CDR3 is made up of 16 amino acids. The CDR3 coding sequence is TGTGCCAGCACCCCCCCCGGACAAACGACTGGAAACACCATATATTTT. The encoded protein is CASTPPGQTTGNTIYF.

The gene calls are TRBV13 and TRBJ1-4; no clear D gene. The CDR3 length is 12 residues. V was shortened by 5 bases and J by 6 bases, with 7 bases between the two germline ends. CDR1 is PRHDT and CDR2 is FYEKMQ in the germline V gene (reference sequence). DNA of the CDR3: TGTGCCAGCAGCCGCATACATGAAAAACTGTTTTTT. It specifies CASSRIHEKLFF.

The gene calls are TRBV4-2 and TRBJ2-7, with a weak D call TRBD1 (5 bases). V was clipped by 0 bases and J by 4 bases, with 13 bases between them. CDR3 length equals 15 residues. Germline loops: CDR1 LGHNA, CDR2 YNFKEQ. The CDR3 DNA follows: TGTGCCAGCAGCCAAGAAGTAACCCCAGGGTACGAGCAGTACTTC. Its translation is CASSQEVTPGYEQYF.